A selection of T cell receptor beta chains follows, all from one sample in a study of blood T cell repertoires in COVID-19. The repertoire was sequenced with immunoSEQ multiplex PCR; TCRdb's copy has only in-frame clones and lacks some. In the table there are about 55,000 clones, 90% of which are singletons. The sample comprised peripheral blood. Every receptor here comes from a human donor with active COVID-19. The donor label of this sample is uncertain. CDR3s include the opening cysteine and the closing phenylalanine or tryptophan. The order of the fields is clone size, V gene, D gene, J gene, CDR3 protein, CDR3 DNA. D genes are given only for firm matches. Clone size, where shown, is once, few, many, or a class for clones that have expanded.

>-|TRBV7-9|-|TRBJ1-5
CASSPSGSNQPQHF
TGTGCCAGCAGCCCGAGTGGTAGCAATCAGCCCCAGCATTTT
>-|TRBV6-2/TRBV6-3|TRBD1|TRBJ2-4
CASSYSFLSGGATKNIQYF
TGTGCCAGCAGTTACTCCTTCCTTTCAGGGGGCGCAACCAAAAACATTCAGTACTTC
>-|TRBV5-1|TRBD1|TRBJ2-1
CASSSFTGGGWNEQFF
TGCGCCAGCAGCTCCTTTACAGGGGGCGGGTGGAATGAGCAGTTCTTC
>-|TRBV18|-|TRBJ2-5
CASSPELTKTQYF
TGTGCCAGCTCACCCGAGCTTACGAAGACCCAGTACTTC
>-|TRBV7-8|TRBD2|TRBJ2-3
CASSSLTSDFTDTQYF
TGTGCCAGCAGCTCCCTCACTAGCGACTTTACAGATACGCAGTATTTT
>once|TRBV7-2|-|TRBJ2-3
CASSLAVRGTDTQYF
TGTGCCAGCAGCTTAGCGGTCCGGGGGACAGATACGCAGTATTTT
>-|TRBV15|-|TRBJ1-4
CATSRDRRANEKLFF
TGTGCCACCAGCAGAGATCGCAGGGCTAATGAAAAACTGTTTTTT
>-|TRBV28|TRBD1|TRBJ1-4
CASSPGLATGTVATNEKLFF
TGTGCCAGCAGTCCAGGCCTTGCAACCGGGACAGTTGCAACTAATGAAAAACTGTTTTTT
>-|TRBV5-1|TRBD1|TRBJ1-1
CASSPRGGRSEAFF
TGCGCCAGCAGCCCCCGAGGGGGCAGGTCTGAAGCTTTCTTT
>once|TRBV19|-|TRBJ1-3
CASQQWAGGNTIYF
TGTGCCAGCCAACAGTGGGCAGGGGGAAACACCATATATTTT